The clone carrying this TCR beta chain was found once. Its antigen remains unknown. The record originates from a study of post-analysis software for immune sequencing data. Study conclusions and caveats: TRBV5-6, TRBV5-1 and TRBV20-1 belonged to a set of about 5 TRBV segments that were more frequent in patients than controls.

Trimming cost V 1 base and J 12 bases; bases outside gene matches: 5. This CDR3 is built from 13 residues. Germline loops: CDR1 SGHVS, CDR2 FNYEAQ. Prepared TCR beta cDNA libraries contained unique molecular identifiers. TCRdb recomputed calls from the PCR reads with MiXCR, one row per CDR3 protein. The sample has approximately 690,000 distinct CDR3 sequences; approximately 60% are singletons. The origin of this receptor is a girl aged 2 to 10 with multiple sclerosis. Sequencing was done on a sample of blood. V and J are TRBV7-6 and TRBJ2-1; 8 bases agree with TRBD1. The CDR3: CASSLGQGWGQFF. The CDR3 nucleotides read TGTGCCAGCAGCTTAGGACAGGGGTGGGGGCAGTTCTTC.